Described below is a single T cell receptor beta chain sequence and its context. Its target is not known. The PCR ran on 60 Vbeta and 13 Jbeta primers. The protocol was immunoSEQ multiplex PCR, while the TCRdb copy is restricted to in-frame clones and leaves out a portion. The sample consists of about 120,000 clones, 65% to 90% of them appearing once. The CDR3 consists of 14 residues. Germline-derived CDR1 and CDR2 are SNHLY and FYNNEI. Deletions cut 4 bases from V and 3 bases from J, with 10 bases between. The data are from a study of cytomegalovirus exposure and HLA in healthy donors. Across the study: Previous work identified 120 million or so unique TCR beta sequences from roughly 180 million T cells. Study-level points and caveats: For presence/absence analyses, sequencing depth was assumed to be roughly uniform across donors.

Donors likely had unrecorded immune exposures despite being nominally healthy when sampled. This chain links TRBV2 with TRBJ1-5; TRBD1 might be the D (6 bases). Sample: PBMCs. The TCR sequence derives from a woman in her thirties or forties in good health and CMV-seronegative. The CDR3 here is CASSGGGYNQPQHF. DNA of the CDR3: TGTGCCAGCAGTGGGGGGGGCTACAATCAGCCCCAGCATTTT. Full variable domain (missing parts from reference TRBV2 and TRBJ1-5): EPEVTQTPSHQVTQMGQEVILRCVPISNHLYFYWYRQILGQKVEFLVSFYNNEISEKSEIFDDQFSVERPDGSNFTLKIRSTKLEDSAMYFCASSGGGYNQPQHFGDGTRLSIL.